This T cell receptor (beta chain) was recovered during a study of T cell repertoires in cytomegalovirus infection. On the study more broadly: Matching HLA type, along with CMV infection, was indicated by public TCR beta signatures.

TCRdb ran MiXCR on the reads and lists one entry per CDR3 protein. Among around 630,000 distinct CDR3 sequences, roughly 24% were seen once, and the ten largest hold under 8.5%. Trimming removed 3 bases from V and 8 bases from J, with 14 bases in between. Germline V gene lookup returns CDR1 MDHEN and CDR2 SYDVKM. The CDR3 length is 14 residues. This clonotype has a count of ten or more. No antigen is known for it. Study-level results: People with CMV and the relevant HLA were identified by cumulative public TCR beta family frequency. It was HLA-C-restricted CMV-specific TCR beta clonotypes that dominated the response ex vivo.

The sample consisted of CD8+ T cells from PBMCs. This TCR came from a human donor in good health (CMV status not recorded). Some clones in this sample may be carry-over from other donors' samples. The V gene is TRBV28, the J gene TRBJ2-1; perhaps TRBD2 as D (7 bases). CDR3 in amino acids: CASSFAGAFDEQFF. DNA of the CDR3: TGTGCCAGCAGTTTTGCGGGGGCTTTCGATGAGCAGTTCTTC.